Following are 13 T cell receptor beta chains from one sample sequenced in a study of T cell repertoires in cytomegalovirus infection. Via MiXCR, TCRdb re-called the reads, giving one row per CDR3 protein. The sample shows hundreds of thousands of distinct CDR3 sequences, 30% to 35% of them seen only once. Their antigens remain unidentified. The input for sequencing was cultured PBMCs, taken from culture after CMV antigen stimulation. These receptors all come from a human donor in good health (CMV status not recorded). Some clones in this sample may be carry-over from other donors' samples.

This chain uses TRBV15 with TRBJ1-6; D perhaps matches TRBD1 (6 bases). The V gene lost 3 bases and the J gene lost 5 bases, with 11 bases spanning the gap. This CDR3 spans 15 amino acids. CDR1 is LNHNV and CDR2 is YYDKDF in the germline V gene (reference sequence). The CDR3 nucleotides read TGTGCCACCAGCAGCCGCGACAGGAATAATTCACCCCTCCACTTT. Translated, it gives CATSSRDRNNSPLHF.

This clonotype was counted a few times. The CDR3 nucleotides are TGTGCCAGCAGCCGGCCCAGCTACACCGGGGAGCTGTTTTTT. It is translated as CASSRPSYTGELFF. The chain joins TRBV7-2 to TRBJ2-2; no reliable D call. Trimming cost V 5 bases and J 3 bases, with 10 bases left between them. The length of the CDR3 is 14 residues. CDR1 is SGHTA, CDR2 FQGNSA, per germline.

The chain uses TRBV19 and TRBJ2-5; D call uncertain. Germline CDR1 and CDR2: LNHDA and SQIVND (reference sequence). V was clipped by 4 bases and J by 0 bases, with 9 bases between them. CDR3 size: 14 residues. The CDR3 DNA sequence: TGTGCCAGTAGTACCAACAAGTACCAAGAGACCCAGTACTTC. Translation gives CASSTNKYQETQYF.

This CDR3 reads CASSLAGGGDTEAFF. CDR3 sequence (DNA): TGTGCCAGCAGCTTAGCAGGGGGGGGGGACACTGAAGCTTTCTTT. The gene calls are TRBV7-9 and TRBJ1-1, with D tentatively TRBD1 (6 bases). Trimming shortened V by 0 bases and J by 3 bases, and 11 bases separated the two germline ends. This CDR3 has 15 amino acids. Germline lookup yields CDR1 SEHNR and CDR2 FQNEAQ (reference sequence).

This rearrangement joins TRBV5-8 to TRBJ2-1, with 8 bases matching TRBD2. V shed 0 bases, J shed 3 bases, and the junction held 5 bases outside the gene matches. CDR1 and CDR2 (germline): SGHTS, YDEGEE. The CDR3 loop spans 16 amino acids. The CDR3 region is CASSLGTAGVYNEQFF. The CDR3 DNA sequence: TGTGCCAGCAGCTTGGGCACAGCGGGAGTCTACAATGAGCAGTTCTTC.

This clonotype appeared once. In DNA, the CDR3 is TGTGCCAGCAGTCCCTCCGACAGAATGAACACTGAAGCTTTCTTT. Translation: CASSPSDRMNTEAFF. The chain uses TRBV12-3 or TRBV12-4 and TRBJ1-1; D possibly corresponds to TRBD1 (5 bases). The CDR3 is made up of 15 amino acids. V dropped 5 bases and J dropped 0 bases, with 13 bases sitting between them.

This clonotype was picked up a small number of times. This chain uses TRBV7-8 with TRBJ1-2; weak D call: TRBD1 (6 bases). Germline CDR1 reads SGHVS; CDR2 reads FQNEAQ. V gave up 7 bases and J gave up 4 bases, with 16 bases separating them. The CDR3 sequence is 14 residues long. The CDR3 is CASTPVTGSYGYTF. CDR3 in DNA: TGTGCCAGCACCCCAGTCACAGGGTCCTATGGCTACACCTTC.

The CDR3 DNA follows: TGTGCCAGCAGCTTACAAGGAGGGGGGGCACCCTACGAGCAGTACTTC. Protein: CASSLQGGGAPYEQYF. The chain employs TRBV11-2 and TRBJ2-7; possibly TRBD2 for D (7 bases). This CDR3 spans 16 amino acids. The V gene's germline CDR1 is SGHAT and CDR2 FQNNGV. V was trimmed by 2 bases and J by 2 bases, leaving 16 bases between them.

This clonotype was detected only a few times. The genes are TRBV12-3 or TRBV12-4 and TRBJ2-1; either TRBD1 or TRBD2 may supply D (5 bases each). With 5 bases removed from V and 8 bases from J, the gap between germline ends came to 16 bases. This CDR3 region has 14 residues. CDR3 in DNA: TGTGCCAGCAGTCACGGGGACGGGGCTTATGAGCAGTTCTTC. Translation gives CASSHGDGAYEQFF.

This clonotype was counted ten times or more. In nucleotides, the CDR3 is TGTGCCAGCAGCCCCGCCGGCCCTTTAAGGGAAAAACTGTTTTTT. Encoded protein: CASSPAGPLREKLFF. The chain combines TRBV7-2 with TRBJ1-4; D is ambiguous. The CDR3 covers 15 residues. Trimming pared 5 bases from V and 8 bases from J, leaving 18 bases between. Germline V CDR1 and CDR2: SGHTA, FQGNSA.

This clonotype was detected a few times. The chain recombines TRBV6-5 with TRBJ1-1; TRBD1 matches 7 bases. Germline trimming cut 5 bases from V and 4 bases from J; bases unmatched to any gene: 13. The CDR3 runs 16 residues. Germline V lookup: CDR1 MNHEY, CDR2 SVGAGI. CDR3 amino acids: CASSLTGLITSTEAFF. CDR3 nucleotides: TGTGCCAGCAGTCTGACAGGGCTAATTACCTCCACTGAAGCTTTCTTT.

This clonotype was recorded at least ten times. The chain carries TRBV6-5 and TRBJ1-4; 7 bases agree with TRBD1. Per the germline V gene, CDR1 is MNHEY and CDR2 is SVGAGI. The junction had 11 bases not matched to a gene; V was cut back by 2 bases and J by 5 bases. The CDR3 runs to 17 residues. CDR3 amino acids: CASSYRKAGGWNEKLFF. In DNA, the CDR3 is TGTGCCAGCAGTTACCGGAAGGCAGGGGGTTGGAATGAAAAACTGTTTTTT.

The chain combines TRBV7-9 with TRBJ1-1; D uncertain. V shed 1 base and J shed 4 bases, with 13 bases lying between them. CDR1 is SEHNR, CDR2 FQNEAQ, per germline (reference sequence). The CDR3 covers 15 residues. This chain's CDR3 is CASSLGEGAFTEAFF. The CDR3 DNA is TGTGCCAGCAGCTTAGGGGAGGGAGCGTTCACTGAAGCTTTCTTT.